One sample yielded the 5 T cell receptor beta chains listed below, sequenced in a study of OX40 agonist ivuxolimab in advanced cancers. The data were produced by immunoSEQ multiplex PCR, yet TCRdb's version contains in-frame clones alone and is incomplete. The sample has around 47,000 clones; 80% are singletons. This specimen consisted of CD4+ or CD8+ T cells sorted from blood, obtained in a trial of the OX40 agonist ivuxolimab. These receptors came from an adult with an advanced solid tumor such as melanoma, head and neck, liver or kidney cancer.

Concerning this clone itself: Other DNA variants within this sample encode the same CDR3. The V and J genes are TRBV7-8 and TRBJ2-4; D unclear. This CDR3 contains 16 residues. V lost 1 base to trimming and J lost 0 bases, with 10 bases between them. Germline V lookup: CDR1 SGHVS, CDR2 FQNEAQ. CDR3 DNA: TGTGCCAGCAGCTTAGTCGGTAATCTAGCCAAAAACATTCAGTACTTC. Its protein is CASSLVGNLAKNIQYF.

The V and J genes are TRBV7-2 and TRBJ2-7; D not certain. Germline V gene data show CDR1 as SGHTA and CDR2 as FQGNSA. V was pared by 7 bases and J by 2 bases, with 15 bases between. The CDR3 totals 14 residues. CDR3 DNA sequence: TGTGCCAGCACCTCGACTGGGGTCGCCTACGAGCAGTACTTC. Translating it yields CASTSTGVAYEQYF.

The chain employs TRBV6-6 and TRBJ1-2; D is unclear. The CDR3 sequence is 16 residues long. Germline CDR1 MNHNY, CDR2 SVGAGI (reference sequence). Trimming removed 0 bases at V and 4 bases at J, with 15 bases between. CDR3 region: CASSYSKGQTSYGYTF. The CDR3 DNA reads TGTGCCAGCAGTTACTCGAAAGGTCAGACCTCCTATGGCTACACCTTC.

A few counts support this clone. This chain joins TRBV5-6 and TRBJ1-4; TRBD1 might be the D (5 bases). The germline V gene has CDR1 SGHDT and CDR2 YYEEEE. The CDR3 extends over 13 amino acids. V was clipped by 7 bases and J by 2 bases, with 9 bases between them. The CDR3 DNA reads as TGTGCCAGCGGCAGGGCGACTAATGAAAAACTGTTTTTT. It is translated as CASGRATNEKLFF.

The V and J genes are TRBV10-1 and TRBJ2-2; possibly TRBD1 or TRBD2 for D (5 bases each). Per germline, CDR1 WNHNN and CDR2 SYGVQD (reference sequence). Trimming removed 4 bases from V and 2 bases from J, with 11 bases in between. The CDR3 covers 15 residues. The CDR3: CASSAGTANTGELFF. In nucleotides, the CDR3 is TGCGCCAGCAGTGCCGGGACCGCAAACACCGGGGAGCTGTTTTTT.